The 24 T cell receptor beta chains reported below all come from one sample, sequenced in a study of T cell responses to AZD1222 COVID-19 vaccine. The method was immunoSEQ multiplex PCR; TCRdb's version includes in-frame clones alone and lacks a portion of them. The sample has about 140,000 clones, approximately 91% seen once. The sample in question was peripheral blood, obtained on day 0 of AZD1222 vaccination. These receptors were collected from an adult in good health.

V gene TRBV6-1 combines with J gene TRBJ1-5; D perhaps matches TRBD1 (6 bases). Trimming removed 4 bases from V and 4 bases from J, with 17 bases in between. Germline CDR1 reads MNHNS; CDR2 reads SASEGT. CDR3 length: 16 residues. The CDR3 reads CASSAPVTGKNQPQHF. CDR3 DNA: TGTGCCAGCAGTGCTCCGGTGACAGGAAAAAATCAGCCCCAGCATTTT.

The chain employs TRBV5-1 and TRBJ2-3; D may be TRBD1 or TRBD2 (6 bases each). CDR1 is SGHRS and CDR2 is YFSETQ in the germline V gene. The CDR3 extends over 18 amino acids. V was clipped by 0 bases and J by 6 bases, with 23 bases between them. The CDR3 loop reads CASSLVGGLRGAKDTQYF. CDR3 in DNA: TGCGCCAGCAGCTTGGTAGGGGGATTGCGGGGAGCGAAGGATACGCAGTATTTT.

This clone was seen more than once but under ten times. The V call is TRBV3-1 (or the pseudogene TRBV3-2), the J call TRBJ2-2; D unresolved. The CDR3 contains 14 residues. Deletions cut 0 bases from V and 9 bases from J, with 11 bases between. Germline CDR1 is LGHDT and CDR2 is YNNKEL (reference sequence). CDR3: CASSQERPTRELFF. CDR3 sequence (DNA): TGTGCCAGCAGCCAAGAACGGCCGACGAGGGAGCTGTTTTTT.

The chain has TRBV6-1 and TRBJ1-5; 7 bases fit TRBD1. Trimming took 4 bases from V and 0 from J; bases not matched to a gene: 6. This CDR3 has 16 residues. Germline-derived CDR1 and CDR2 are MNHNS and SASEGT. DNA for the CDR3: TGTGCCAGCAGTGGGCGCCGGGACAGTAGCAATCAGCCCCAGCATTTT. Encoded protein: CASSGRRDSSNQPQHF.

The rearrangement joins TRBV11-3 to TRBJ1-5; 7 nucleotides align to TRBD1. Unmatched junction bases numbered 17, after V lost 5 bases and J lost 7 bases. This CDR3 is 17 amino acids long. The germline V gene has CDR1 SGHNT and CDR2 YENEEA. This CDR3 is CASSRNYRGPPGQPQHF. The CDR3 DNA reads TGTGCCAGCAGCCGAAATTACAGGGGCCCTCCGGGGCAGCCCCAGCATTTT.

The chain carries TRBV2 and TRBJ2-1; 7 bases align to TRBD1. The CDR3 is 12 residues long. Looked up from germline, CDR1 is SNHLY and CDR2 is FYNNEI. V lost 7 bases and J lost 8; bases outside the gene matches: 5. The CDR3 nucleotides are TGTGCCAGCAAACAGGGGATGGATGAGCAGTTCTTC. Translation gives CASKQGMDEQFF.

The V gene is TRBV7-9, the J gene TRBJ2-7; no reliable D call. CDR1 is SEHNR and CDR2 is FQNEAQ in the germline V gene (reference sequence). Trimming stripped 7 bases from V and 0 bases from J, with 16 bases between. The CDR3 has 15 residues. The CDR3 protein is CASTTRTISSYEQYF. In nucleotides, the CDR3 is TGTGCCAGCACAACCCGAACCATTAGCTCCTACGAGCAGTACTTC.

The genes are TRBV15 and TRBJ1-3, with D uncertain. Trimming cost V 2 bases and J 0 bases, with 11 bases left between them. The CDR3 totals 16 residues. Germline V gene lookup returns CDR1 LNHNV and CDR2 YYDKDF (reference sequence). CDR3 bases: TGTGCCACCAGCAGACTCACGGGTTTCTCTGGAAACACCATATATTTT. Encoded protein: CATSRLTGFSGNTIYF.

This clone was counted only a few times. The V and J genes are TRBV5-1 and TRBJ1-3; D is possibly TRBD1 (5 bases). CDR1 and CDR2 from the germline V gene are SGHRS and YFSETQ. This CDR3 spans 17 amino acids. The V end lost 4 bases, the J end lost 0 bases, and 17 bases lay between the germline ends. CDR3 nucleotide sequence: TGCGCCAGCAGCAACCAGGCTGTAGGACACTCTGGAAACACCATATATTTT. This codes for CASSNQAVGHSGNTIYF. The full variable domain, in which reference TRBV5-1 and TRBJ1-3 provide the parts outside the CDR3, is KAGVTQTPRYLIKTRGQQVTLSCSPISGHRSVSWYQQTPGQGLQFLFEYFSETQRNKGNFPGRFSGRQFSNSRSEMNVSTLELGDSALYLCASSNQAVGHSGNTIYFGEGSWLTVV.

The chain joins TRBV11-1 to TRBJ1-2; D is possibly TRBD1 (5 bases). This CDR3 contains 16 residues. V was cut by 5 bases and J by 3 bases, with 19 bases left in between. Germline-derived CDR1 and CDR2 are SGHAT and FQDESV (reference sequence). Here the CDR3 DNA reads TGTGCCAGCAGCCCCGGAGAGACAGAAAGACACTATGGCTACACCTTC. It yields the protein CASSPGETERHYGYTF. The whole variable domain, filled in from reference TRBV11-1 and TRBJ1-2, reads EAEVAQSPRYKITEKSQAVAFWCDPISGHATLYWYRQILGQGPELLVQFQDESVVDDSQLPKDRFSAERLKGVDSTLKIQPAELGDSAMYLCASSPGETERHYGYTFGSGTRLTVV.

The chain couples TRBV4-1 to TRBJ1-5; D gene uncertain. CDR1 is MGHRA and CDR2 is YSYEKL in the germline V gene. Trimming took off 6 bases at V and 0 bases at J, with 9 bases between the two ends. CDR3 size: 14 residues. The CDR3 DNA is TGCGCCAGCAGGGAGGTGGGTAGCAATCAGCCCCAGCATTTT. As protein: CASREVGSNQPQHF.

Notes on this clone: A read error may produce the germline difference seen at one junction end. J is TRBJ1-1 and V is TRBV30; D not resolved. The CDR3 spans 12 residues. Germline assignment: CDR1 GTSNPN and CDR2 SVGIG (reference sequence). CDR3 sequence (DNA): TGTGCCTGGAGTGGACGTCCTATGCCGAGGGTCTTT. Translation: CAWSGRPMPRVF.

The V gene is TRBV5-1, the J gene TRBJ1-2; 7 nucleotides align to TRBD1. This CDR3 region has 14 residues. Germline V lookup: CDR1 SGHRS, CDR2 YFSETQ. Unmatched junction bases numbered 4, after V lost 4 bases and J lost 1 base. The CDR3: CASSEGAGNYGYTF. CDR3 nucleotides: TGCGCCAGCAGCGAGGGGGCTGGTAACTATGGCTACACCTTC.

The J gene is TRBJ2-1, the V gene TRBV19; TRBD1 matches at 7 bases. The CDR3 consists of 15 residues. Germline lookup yields CDR1 LNHDA and CDR2 SQIVND (reference sequence). Unmatched junction bases numbered 8, after V lost 2 bases and J lost 7 bases. DNA of the CDR3: TGTGCCAGTAGTATACGCCGCGACAGGGTGAATGAGCAGTTCTTC. This codes for CASSIRRDRVNEQFF.

V usage is TRBV6-6 and J usage is TRBJ1-1, with 10 bases lining up with TRBD1. Germline V gene sequence: CDR1 MNHNY, CDR2 SVGAGI (reference sequence). This CDR3 comprises 16 residues. The V segment lost 2 bases and the J segment 6 bases; nucleotides outside the gene matches: 9. The CDR3 sequence is CASSYGAGTGVSEAFF. DNA of the CDR3: TGTGCCAGCAGTTACGGGGCCGGGACAGGGGTTTCTGAAGCTTTCTTT.

A few counts support this clone. The chain carries TRBV11-2 and TRBJ1-2, with D unresolved. V dropped 4 bases and J dropped 4 bases, with 7 bases sitting between them. The CDR3 has 12 residues. CDR1 is SGHAT, CDR2 FQNNGV, per germline. CDR3 DNA sequence: TGTGCCAGCAGCTCTAACATCTATGGCTACACCTTC. This translates into CASSSNIYGYTF. The entire variable domain, with the rest obtained from reference TRBV11-2 and TRBJ1-2, is as follows: EAGVAQSPRYKIIEKRQSVAFWCNPISGHATLYWYQQILGQGPKLLIQFQNNGVVDDSQLPKDRFSAERLKGVDSTLKIQPAKLEDSAVYLCASSSNIYGYTFGSGTRLTVV.

This chain joins TRBV2 and TRBJ2-5; D might be TRBD2 (5 bases). Trimming shortened V by 8 bases and J by 2 bases, and 18 bases separated the two germline ends. This CDR3 spans 15 amino acids. CDR1 SNHLY and CDR2 FYNNEI come from the germline V gene. Written as DNA, the CDR3 is TGTGCCAGCGGGCCTTGGCAGCCGGGGCAAGAGACCCAGTACTTC. Protein: CASGPWQPGQETQYF.

The chain couples TRBV11-2 to TRBJ2-7; TRBD1 matches 8 bases. V lost 2 bases, J lost 4 bases, and 10 bases stayed unmatched. Germline CDR1 reads SGHAT; CDR2 reads FQNNGV. CDR3 size: 16 residues. The CDR3 DNA reads TGTGCCAGCAGCTTAACAGGGGGGCTCCGGGTATACGAGCAGTACTTC. Residues: CASSLTGGLRVYEQYF.

This sequence joins TRBV19 and TRBJ1-5; tentatively, D is TRBD1 (5 bases). V was trimmed by 3 bases and J by 0 bases, leaving 9 bases between them. Germline V lookup: CDR1 LNHDA, CDR2 SQIVND (reference sequence). The CDR3 has 15 amino acids. The CDR3 DNA sequence: TGTGCCAGTAGTATTGGAGGGGTTAGCAATCAGCCCCAGCATTTT. Translated: CASSIGGVSNQPQHF.

V usage is TRBV30 and J usage is TRBJ1-2, with 10 bases aligning to TRBD1. V lost 3 bases, J lost 7 bases, and 17 bases stayed unmatched. CDR3 length equals 17 residues. Germline V CDR1 and CDR2: GTSNPN, SVGIG (reference sequence). Written as DNA, the CDR3 is TGTGCCTGGAGGGTTTGGACAGGGGGTGCTAGCCGCGGTGGCTACACCTTC. Its translation is CAWRVWTGGASRGGYTF.

This chain connects TRBV4-1 to TRBJ2-1, with 10 bases that match TRBD2. V lost 4 bases, J lost 7 bases, and 10 bases stayed unmatched. Germline CDR1 is MGHRA and CDR2 is YSYEKL. The CDR3 contains 16 residues. The CDR3 reads CASSPWGTSGKNEQFF. The CDR3 DNA is TGCGCCAGCAGCCCCTGGGGAACTAGCGGGAAAAATGAGCAGTTCTTC.

This clone was observed a handful of times. V usage is TRBV9 and J usage is TRBJ2-1; D not resolved. The CDR3 is 13 amino acids. Trimming shortened V by 0 bases and J by 12 bases, and 13 bases separated the two germline ends. Germline V gene data show CDR1 as SGDLS and CDR2 as YYNGEE. The CDR3 protein is CASSVEGRPLQFF. The CDR3 DNA reads TGTGCCAGCAGCGTAGAAGGGCGCCCTTTGCAGTTCTTC.

V and J are TRBV27 and TRBJ2-7; 13 bases agree with TRBD2. V gave up 8 bases and J gave up 2 bases; unmatched junction bases: 18. Germline V gives CDR1 MNHEY, CDR2 SMNVEV (reference sequence). CDR3 length: 19 residues. CDR3 protein: CASGVGLPGLAGLAYEQYF. CDR3 DNA sequence: TGTGCCAGCGGGGTGGGTCTGCCGGGACTAGCGGGGCTAGCCTACGAGCAGTACTTC.

The chain combines TRBV7-9 with TRBJ1-4; TRBD1 might be the D (6 bases). The CDR3 spans 15 residues. Trimming cost V 1 base and J 3 bases, with 9 bases left between them. The germline CDR1 and CDR2 sequences are SEHNR and FQNEAQ (reference sequence). DNA for the CDR3: TGTGCCAGCAGCTTAGAAGGGGGAGCTAATGAAAAACTGTTTTTT. Translating it yields CASSLEGGANEKLFF.